The 2 T cell receptor beta chains in this list originate from one sample, sequenced in a study of identical twins. TCRdb ran MiXCR on the 5' RACE reads and lists one entry per CDR3 protein. The table shows around 480,000 distinct CDR3 sequences, with 14% occurring only once. In addition, the sample was reused for a study of yellow fever vaccine responses in identical twins.

The sequenced sample was CD4+ T cells sorted from blood. The receptor source for this set is a woman aged 18-29 years in good health.

In this sample, this clonotype turned up many times. This chain uses TRBV20-1 with TRBJ1-5; D is unclear. The V end lost 3 bases, the J end lost 10 bases, and 10 bases lay between the germline ends. CDR1 is DFQATT and CDR2 is SNEGSKA in the germline V gene (reference sequence). The CDR3 is 11 residues long. The DNA of the CDR3 is TGCAGTGCTAGCCCTTTGCGTCCCCAGCATTTT. Its translation: CSASPLRPQHF.

This clonotype appeared many times. The V gene is TRBV28, the J gene TRBJ2-2; 10 positions match TRBD1. V shed 4 bases and J 7 bases; nucleotides not matched to a gene: 9. Looked up from germline, CDR1 is MDHEN and CDR2 is SYDVKM. This CDR3 has 16 residues. CDR3 coding DNA: TGTGCCAGCAGTTCCCCGGGACAGGGGTATATCGGGGAGCTGTTTTTT. Encoded protein: CASSSPGQGYIGELFF. Full variable domain (missing parts from reference TRBV28 and TRBJ2-2): DVKVTQSSRYLVKRTGEKVFLECVQDMDHENMFWYRQDPGLGLRLIYFSYDVKMKEKGDIPEGYSVSREKKERFSLILESASTNQTSMYLCASSSPGQGYIGELFFGEGSRLTVL.